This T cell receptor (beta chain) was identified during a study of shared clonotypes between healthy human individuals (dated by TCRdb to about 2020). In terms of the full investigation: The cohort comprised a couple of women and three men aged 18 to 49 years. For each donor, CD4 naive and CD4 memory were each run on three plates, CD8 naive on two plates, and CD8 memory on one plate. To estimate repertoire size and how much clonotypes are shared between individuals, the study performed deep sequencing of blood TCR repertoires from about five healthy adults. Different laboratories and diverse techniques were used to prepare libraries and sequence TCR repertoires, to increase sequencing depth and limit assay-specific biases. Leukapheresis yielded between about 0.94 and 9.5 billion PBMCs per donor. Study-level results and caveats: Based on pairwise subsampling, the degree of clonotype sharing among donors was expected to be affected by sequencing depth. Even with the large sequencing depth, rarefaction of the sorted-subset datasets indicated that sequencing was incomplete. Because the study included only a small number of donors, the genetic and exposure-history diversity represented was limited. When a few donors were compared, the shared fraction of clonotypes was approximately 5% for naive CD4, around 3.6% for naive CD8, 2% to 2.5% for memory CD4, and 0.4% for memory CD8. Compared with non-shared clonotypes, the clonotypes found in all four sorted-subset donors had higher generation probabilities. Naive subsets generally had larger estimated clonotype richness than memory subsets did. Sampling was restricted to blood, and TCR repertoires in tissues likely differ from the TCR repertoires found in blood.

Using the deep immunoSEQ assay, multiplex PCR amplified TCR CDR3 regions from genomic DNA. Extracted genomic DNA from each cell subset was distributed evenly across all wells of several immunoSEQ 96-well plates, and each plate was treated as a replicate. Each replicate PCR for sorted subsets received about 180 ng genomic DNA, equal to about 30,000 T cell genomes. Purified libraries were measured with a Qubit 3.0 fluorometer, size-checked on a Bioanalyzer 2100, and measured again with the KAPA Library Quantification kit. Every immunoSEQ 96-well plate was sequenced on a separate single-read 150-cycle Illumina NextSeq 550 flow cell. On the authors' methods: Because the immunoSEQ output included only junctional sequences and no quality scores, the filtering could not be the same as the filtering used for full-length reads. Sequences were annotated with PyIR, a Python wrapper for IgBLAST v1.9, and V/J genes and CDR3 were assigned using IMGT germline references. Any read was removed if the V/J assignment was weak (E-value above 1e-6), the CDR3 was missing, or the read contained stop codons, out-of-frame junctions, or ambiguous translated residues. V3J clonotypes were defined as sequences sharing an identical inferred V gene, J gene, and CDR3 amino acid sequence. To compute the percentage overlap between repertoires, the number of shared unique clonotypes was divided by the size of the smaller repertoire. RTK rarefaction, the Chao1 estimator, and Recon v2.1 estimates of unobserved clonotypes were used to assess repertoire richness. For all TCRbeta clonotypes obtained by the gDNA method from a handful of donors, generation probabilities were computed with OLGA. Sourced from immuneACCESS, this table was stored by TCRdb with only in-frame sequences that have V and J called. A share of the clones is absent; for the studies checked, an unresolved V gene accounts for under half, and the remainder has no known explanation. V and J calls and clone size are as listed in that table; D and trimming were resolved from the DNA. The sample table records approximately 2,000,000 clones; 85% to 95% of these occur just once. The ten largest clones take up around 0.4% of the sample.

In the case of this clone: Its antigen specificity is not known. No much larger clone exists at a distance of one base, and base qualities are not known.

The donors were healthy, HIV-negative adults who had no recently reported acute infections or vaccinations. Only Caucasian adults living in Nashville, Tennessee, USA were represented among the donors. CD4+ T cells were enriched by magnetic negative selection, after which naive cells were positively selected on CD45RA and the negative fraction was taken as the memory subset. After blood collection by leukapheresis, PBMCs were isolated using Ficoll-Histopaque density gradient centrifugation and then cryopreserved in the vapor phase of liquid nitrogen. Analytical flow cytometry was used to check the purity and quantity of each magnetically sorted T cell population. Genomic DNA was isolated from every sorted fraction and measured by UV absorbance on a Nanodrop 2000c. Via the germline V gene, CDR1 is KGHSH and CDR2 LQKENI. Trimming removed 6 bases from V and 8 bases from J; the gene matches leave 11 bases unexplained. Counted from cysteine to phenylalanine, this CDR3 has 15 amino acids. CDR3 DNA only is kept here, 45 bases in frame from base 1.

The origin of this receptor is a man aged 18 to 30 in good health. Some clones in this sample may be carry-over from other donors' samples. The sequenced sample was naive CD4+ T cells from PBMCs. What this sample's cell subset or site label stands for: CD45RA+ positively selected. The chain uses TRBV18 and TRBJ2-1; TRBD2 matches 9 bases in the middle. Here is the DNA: TGTGCCAGCTCCCGGGGATCTAGCGGGAACGATGAGCAGTTCTTC. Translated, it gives CASSRGSSGNDEQFF.